A single TCR beta chain is shown here with its context. The antigen is unknown. The sample is drawn from a study of immune evolution from preneoplasia to lung adenocarcinoma. Generated by immunoSEQ multiplex PCR, the TCRdb table keeps only in-frame clones and is missing some. The data hold some 6,200 clones, with around 79% observed a single time. Study-level results: Normal lung had highest clonality; later lesions appeared denser, more diverse.

Germline V CDR1 and CDR2: MDHEN, SYDVKM. This CDR3 comprises 16 residues. The V gene lost 6 bases and the J gene lost 1 base, with 15 bases spanning the gap. The source of this sequence is a person aged 60-79 years with lung adenocarcinoma. Sequencing was done on a sample of FFPE adjacent normal lung tissue. This rearrangement joins TRBV28 to TRBJ2-2; weak D call: TRBD2 (5 bases). The CDR3 nucleotides read TGTGCCAGCAGCCAAAGGAGAGGGAAGAACACCGGGGAGCTGTTTTTT. Its protein is CASSQRRGKNTGELFF.